A selection of T cell receptor beta chains follows, all from one sample in a study of T cell responses to AZD1222 COVID-19 vaccine. Sequencing was performed with immunoSEQ multiplex PCR; in TCRdb, only in-frame clones are kept and a portion is missing. This table has roughly 120,000 clones, 70% to 90% appearing once. This material consisted of peripheral blood, taken on day 0 of AZD1222 vaccination. Receptors were obtained from an adult in good health. The CDR3 runs from the conserved cysteine through the conserved F or W. The order of the fields is J gene, V gene, clone size, D gene, CDR3 protein, CDR3 DNA. A D gene is named only where the DNA matches it firmly. Size is omitted from some rows. Given values are once, few, many or a class for expanded clones.

J gene: TRBJ1-2; V gene: TRBV6-1; clone size: .; D gene: TRBD1; CDR3 protein: CASSEDPHRGGDGYTF; CDR3 DNA: TGTGCCAGCAGTGAAGACCCCCACAGGGGAGGGGATGGCTACACCTTC
J gene: TRBJ2-3; V gene: TRBV10-1; clone size: .; D gene: .; CDR3 protein: CASSPDEGSTDTQYF; CDR3 DNA: TGCGCCAGCAGCCCCGATGAGGGTTCCACAGATACGCAGTATTTT
J gene: TRBJ2-5; V gene: TRBV7-3; clone size: .; D gene: .; CDR3 protein: CASSSYAGTQETQYF; CDR3 DNA: TGTGCCAGCAGCTCATACGCCGGGACTCAAGAGACCCAGTACTTC
J gene: TRBJ2-2; V gene: TRBV6-5; clone size: .; D gene: .; CDR3 protein: CASSLPRPYTGELFF; CDR3 DNA: TGTGCCAGCAGCCTACCGCGGCCATACACCGGGGAGCTGTTTTTT
J gene: TRBJ2-5; V gene: TRBV6-1; clone size: .; D gene: .; CDR3 protein: CASSETPQAGETQYF; CDR3 DNA: TGTGCCAGCAGTGAAACGCCCCAGGCAGGAGAGACCCAGTACTTC
J gene: TRBJ1-1; V gene: TRBV5-1; clone size: few; D gene: .; CDR3 protein: CASTRRAGDPNTEAFF; CDR3 DNA: TGCGCCAGCACCCGAAGGGCCGGGGACCCGAACACTGAAGCTTTCTTT
J gene: TRBJ2-7; V gene: TRBV12-3/TRBV12-4; clone size: once; D gene: TRBD1; CDR3 protein: CASSRDRVSEQYF; CDR3 DNA: TGTGCCAGCAGTCGGGACAGGGTGAGCGAGCAGTACTTC
J gene: TRBJ2-2; V gene: TRBV6-2/TRBV6-3; clone size: .; D gene: .; CDR3 protein: CASSYGGGGELFF; CDR3 DNA: TGTGCCAGCAGTTATGGCGGAGGGGGGGAGCTGTTTTTT
J gene: TRBJ1-5; V gene: TRBV2; clone size: .; D gene: .; CDR3 protein: CASTLVGAQPQHF; CDR3 DNA: TGTGCCAGCACCTTAGTAGGGGCTCAGCCCCAGCATTTT
J gene: TRBJ1-6; V gene: TRBV4-2; clone size: .; D gene: TRBD1; CDR3 protein: CASSRQGAGSPLHF; CDR3 DNA: TGTGCCAGCAGCCGACAGGGGGCGGGTTCACCCCTCCACTTT
J gene: TRBJ2-3; V gene: TRBV3-1/TRBV3-2; clone size: .; D gene: .; CDR3 protein: CASSPPFGVAGTDTQYF; CDR3 DNA: TGTGCCAGCAGCCCCCCCTTCGGGGTAGCGGGCACAGATACGCAGTATTTT
J gene: TRBJ1-1; V gene: TRBV20-1; clone size: .; D gene: .; CDR3 protein: CSASKVRQNTEAFF; CDR3 DNA: TGCAGTGCTAGTAAGGTCAGGCAGAACACTGAAGCTTTCTTT
J gene: TRBJ1-2; V gene: TRBV10-1; clone size: once; D gene: .; CDR3 protein: CASSPGTQWGYTF; CDR3 DNA: TGCGCCAGCAGCCCCGGGACCCAATGGGGCTACACCTTC
J gene: TRBJ1-5; V gene: TRBV19; clone size: .; D gene: .; CDR3 protein: CASSVQGQPQHF; CDR3 DNA: TGTGCCAGTAGTGTACAGGGACAGCCCCAGCATTTT